This T cell receptor (beta chain) was observed in a study of a mutant IDH1 vaccine in newly diagnosed glioma. Notes on the study in general: Changes in the top peripheral T cell clonotypes seemingly had no bearing on pseudoprogression.

The time point was: week 23, last vaccination. Mutant IDH1 20-mer peptide, at 300 ug, made up each vaccine dose, with topical imiquimod. The CDR3 is 15 residues long. Germline CDR1 reads SGHDT; CDR2 reads YYEEEE. The germline V and J ends were trimmed by 2 bases and 2 bases, with 10 bases remaining between them. Produced via immunoSEQ multiplex PCR; TCRdb's table is partial and in-frame only. The table has 75,000 to 80,000 clones, around 85% seen once. Worth noting for this clone: Its antigen is unknown.

The TCR was taken from a woman between 50 and 59 years old with glioma. The chain is built from TRBV5-6 and TRBJ2-2; tentatively, D is TRBD1 (6 bases). This material consisted of PBMCs, taken from a glioma patient whose treatment included an IDH1 peptide vaccine. CDR3: CASSFLGGNTGELFF. In nucleotides, the CDR3 is TGTGCCAGCAGCTTCTTAGGGGGAAACACCGGGGAGCTGTTTTTT. Together with reference TRBV5-6 and TRBJ2-2, the CDR3 gives the full variable domain: DAGVTQSPTHLIKTRGQQVTLRCSPKSGHDTVSWYQQALGQGPQFIFQYYEEEERQRGNFPDRFSGHQFPNYSSELNVNALLLGDSALYLCASSFLGGNTGELFFGEGSRLTVL.